A selection of T cell receptor beta chains follows, all from one sample in a study of human T cells and chemical hapten exposure. MiXCR was run by TCRdb on the reads, yielding one entry per CDR3 protein. The table has about 120,000 distinct CDR3 sequences, around 8.5% seen once. The source material was whole blood. These receptor sequences come from a human donor in good health. Some clones in this sample may be carry-over from other donors' samples. CDR3s include the opening cysteine and the closing phenylalanine or tryptophan. The order of the fields is CDR3 protein, CDR3 DNA, clone size, J gene, V gene, D gene. D genes are given only for firm matches. Rows may omit the clone size; those that give it use once, few, many or a size class.

CDR3: CAYRRYTGELFF
DNA: TGTGCCTACCGAAGGTACACCGGGGAGCTGTTTTTT
size: NA
J: TRBJ2-2
V: TRBV5-4
D: NA

CDR3: CSVEGAVGELFF
DNA: TGCAGCGTTGAGGGGGCAGTCGGGGAGCTGTTTTTT
size: many
J: TRBJ2-2
V: TRBV29-1
D: NA

CDR3: CASSQDLDSSNQPQHF
DNA: TGTGCCAGCAGCCAAGATCTCGACAGTAGCAATCAGCCCCAGCATTTT
size: many
J: TRBJ1-5
V: TRBV4-2
D: NA

CDR3: CASSSGLRSDNEQFF
DNA: TGTGCCAGCAGTTCTGGACTGAGGTCGGACAATGAGCAGTTCTTC
size: many
J: TRBJ2-1
V: TRBV12-3/TRBV12-4
D: NA

CDR3: CASSINGGRDGYTF
DNA: TGTGCCAGTAGTATCAACGGAGGCAGGGATGGCTACACCTTC
size: few
J: TRBJ1-2
V: TRBV19
D: NA

CDR3: CASSSPRTALAKNIQYF
DNA: TGTGCCAGCAGCTCCCCGAGGACAGCCCTAGCCAAAAACATTCAGTACTTC
size: NA
J: TRBJ2-4
V: TRBV11-2
D: NA

CDR3: CASSLLAGKYNEQFF
DNA: TGTGCCAGCAGCTTACTAGCGGGGAAGTACAATGAGCAGTTCTTC
size: few
J: TRBJ2-1
V: TRBV5-5
D: TRBD2

CDR3: CSVEDRGSTGELFF
DNA: TGCAGCGTTGAAGACAGGGGATCCACCGGGGAGCTGTTTTTT
size: many
J: TRBJ2-2
V: TRBV29-1
D: NA

CDR3: CASSQNLRQPNTEAFF
DNA: TGCGCCAGCAGCCAAAATTTGAGACAGCCGAACACTGAAGCTTTCTTT
size: many
J: TRBJ1-1
V: TRBV4-3
D: NA

CDR3: CASSVVASTDTQYF
DNA: TGTGCCAGCAGCGTAGTGGCTTCCACAGATACGCAGTATTTT
size: few
J: TRBJ2-3
V: TRBV9
D: NA

CDR3: CSVGQGSNTGELFF
DNA: TGCAGCGTTGGACAGGGATCGAACACCGGGGAGCTGTTTTTT
size: few
J: TRBJ2-2
V: TRBV29-1
D: TRBD1

CDR3: CATSSARFSDTQYF
DNA: TGTGCCACCAGCAGTGCTAGGTTTTCAGATACGCAGTATTTT
size: NA
J: TRBJ2-3
V: TRBV15
D: NA

CDR3: CASSSGTASSTDTQYF
DNA: TGTGCCAGCAGTTCCGGGACAGCCAGTAGCACAGATACGCAGTATTTT
size: NA
J: TRBJ2-3
V: TRBV5-4
D: TRBD1

CDR3: CSATGLAGASNEQFF
DNA: TGCAGTGCTACGGGACTAGCGGGGGCTTCCAATGAGCAGTTCTTC
size: few
J: TRBJ2-1
V: TRBV20-1
D: TRBD2

CDR3: CASRSGREGYNSPLHF
DNA: TGTGCCAGCAGATCCGGCCGGGAAGGTTATAATTCACCCCTCCACTTT
size: few
J: TRBJ1-6
V: TRBV5-4
D: NA

CDR3: CASSLGDYNEQFF
DNA: TGCGCCAGCAGCTTGGGGGATTACAATGAGCAGTTCTTC
size: many
J: TRBJ2-1
V: TRBV5-1
D: NA

CDR3: CASSPNARYNEQFF
DNA: TGTGCCAGCAGTCCTAATGCCAGATACAATGAGCAGTTCTTC
size: few
J: TRBJ2-1
V: TRBV12-3/TRBV12-4
D: NA

CDR3: CAIGTSGGYGEQFF
DNA: TGTGCCATCGGGACTAGCGGGGGGTACGGTGAGCAGTTCTTC
size: few
J: TRBJ2-1
V: TRBV10-3
D: TRBD2

CDR3: CASSQDGVAESYEQYF
DNA: TGCGCCAGCAGCCAAGATGGAGTAGCTGAATCCTACGAGCAGTACTTC
size: few
J: TRBJ2-7
V: TRBV4-3
D: NA

CDR3: CSAERMGPRGEKLFF
DNA: TGCAGTGCTGAAAGGATGGGTCCACGCGGAGAAAAACTGTTTTTT
size: many
J: TRBJ1-4
V: TRBV20-1
D: NA

CDR3: CAGTGLSNSPLHF
DNA: TGTGCCGGAACTGGGCTTTCGAATTCACCCCTCCACTTT
size: NA
J: TRBJ1-6
V: TRBV7-2
D: NA

CDR3: CSARENTGELFF
DNA: TGCAGTGCTAGGGAGAACACCGGGGAGCTGTTTTTT
size: NA
J: TRBJ2-2
V: TRBV20-1
D: NA

CDR3: CASSYGGQNEKLFF
DNA: TGTGCCAGCAGTTATGGGGGACAGAATGAAAAACTGTTTTTT
size: NA
J: TRBJ1-4
V: TRBV6-5
D: TRBD1

CDR3: CASSEQGEGTYEQYF
DNA: TGTGCCAGCAGTGAACAGGGGGAGGGCACCTACGAGCAGTACTTC
size: few
J: TRBJ2-7
V: TRBV2
D: NA

CDR3: CASSQPQDNEQFF
DNA: TGTGCCAGCAGCCAACCCCAGGACAATGAGCAGTTCTTC
size: few
J: TRBJ2-1
V: TRBV3-1
D: NA

CDR3: CASSSPPGDKETQYF
DNA: TGTGCCAGCAGTTCCCCCCCGGGGGACAAAGAGACCCAGTACTTC
size: few
J: TRBJ2-5
V: TRBV28
D: NA

CDR3: CASSLGLGLARNEQFF
DNA: TGTGCCAGCAGCTTAGGTTTAGGACTAGCGCGGAATGAGCAGTTCTTC
size: NA
J: TRBJ2-1
V: TRBV11-3
D: TRBD2

CDR3: CASRPSGGGYEQYF
DNA: TGTGCCAGCAGGCCGTCAGGGGGCGGATACGAGCAGTACTTC
size: many
J: TRBJ2-7
V: TRBV12-3/TRBV12-4
D: TRBD1

CDR3: CASSQVRGSEQFF
DNA: TGTGCCAGCAGCCAAGTTCGAGGGAGTGAGCAGTTCTTC
size: few
J: TRBJ2-1
V: TRBV14
D: NA

CDR3: CASSQEGDRNNEQFF
DNA: TGCGCCAGCAGCCAAGAAGGAGACAGGAACAATGAGCAGTTCTTC
size: many
J: TRBJ2-1
V: TRBV4-1
D: NA

CDR3: CATSLNEQFF
DNA: TGTGCCACCTCTCTCAATGAGCAGTTCTTC
size: few
J: TRBJ2-1
V: TRBV28
D: NA

CDR3: CASKPISWGDPPEAFF
DNA: TGTGCCAGCAAGCCAATCAGTTGGGGAGACCCCCCTGAAGCTTTCTTT
size: many
J: TRBJ1-1
V: TRBV16
D: NA

CDR3: CASSPGLSEATEAFF
DNA: TGTGCCAGCAGCCCGGGACTGTCCGAGGCGACTGAAGCTTTCTTT
size: few
J: TRBJ1-1
V: TRBV5-6
D: NA

CDR3: CASSISGGHTGELFF
DNA: TGTGCCAGTAGTATATCGGGGGGCCACACCGGGGAGCTGTTTTTT
size: NA
J: TRBJ2-2
V: TRBV19
D: NA

CDR3: CSVFDSTREQYF
DNA: TGCAGCGTTTTTGATTCAACGAGGGAGCAGTACTTC
size: few
J: TRBJ2-7
V: TRBV29-1
D: NA

CDR3: CASSQDQEQFF
DNA: TGCGCCAGCAGCCAAGATCAGGAGCAGTTCTTC
size: many
J: TRBJ2-1
V: TRBV4-3
D: NA